These T cell receptor beta chains were read from a single sample in a study of chemoradiotherapy in HPV16-positive cancers. Assay: immunoSEQ multiplex PCR; the TCRdb copy retains only in-frame clones and omits some. This table has over 9,000 clones, 84% appearing once. The sample consisted of blood, taken from a patient who underwent chemoradiotherapy. The receptors here all came from a human donor with HPV-associated anogenital cancer. The CDR3 runs from the conserved cysteine through the conserved F or W. The D gene is left open where the match is weak. A row's size may be missing; if present it is once, few, many or a size class.

d_call	v_call	clone_size	j_call	cdr3_nt	cdr3_aa
.	TRBV28	.	TRBJ2-2	TGTGCCAGCAGTTCTTATGCGTTGGGACGGAAGAACACCGGGGAGCTGTTTTTT	CASSSYALGRKNTGELFF
TRBD1	TRBV5-1	.	TRBJ1-1	TGCGCCAGCAGCTCGACAGGGACAGCAGAAGCTTTCTTT	CASSSTGTAEAFF
TRBD1	TRBV2	.	TRBJ1-2	TGTGCCAGCAGGTGGGACAGGGGCGGCTACACCTTC	CASRWDRGGYTF
.	TRBV27	.	TRBJ1-6	TGTGCCAGCGCGAGGGATTTACTTAGCTCCTATAATTCACCCCTCCACTTT	CASARDLLSSYNSPLHF
.	TRBV11-1	.	TRBJ2-7	TGTGCCAGCAGCTTACCCGGGAAGGGCGAGCAGTACTTC	CASSLPGKGEQYF
.	TRBV11-2	.	TRBJ1-2	TGTGCCAGCAGCTCCCTAGGGGGGGAAGTGGGTGGCTACACCTTC	CASSSLGGEVGGYTF
.	TRBV28	.	TRBJ1-2	TGTGCCAGCAGGGAGGGGACGGACAACTATGGCTACACCTTC	CASREGTDNYGYTF
.	TRBV5-4	.	TRBJ2-2	TGTGCCAGCAGCTTGGCACGGGCGTTATCGCCCGGGGAGCTGTTTTTT	CASSLARALSPGELFF
.	TRBV5-1	.	TRBJ2-7	TGCGCCAGCAGCTCCCGGGACGGAGGGCAGGTTGAGCAGTACTTC	CASSSRDGGQVEQYF
.	TRBV7-2	.	TRBJ2-7	TGTGCCAGCAGCTTAGAAGCACAGACCGAGCAGTACTTC	CASSLEAQTEQYF
.	TRBV18	.	TRBJ1-1	TGTGCCAGCTCACCATTGGCCCAGAACACTGAAGCTTTCTTT	CASSPLAQNTEAFF
.	TRBV7-9	.	TRBJ2-2	TGTGCCAGCAGCGGTAAAGGCGGGGAGCTGTTTTTT	CASSGKGGELFF
TRBD1	TRBV11-2	.	TRBJ2-7	TGTGCCAGCAGCTTAGTGACAGGGCCCTCCTACGAGCAGTACTTC	CASSLVTGPSYEQYF
TRBD2	TRBV27	.	TRBJ2-1	TGTGCCAGCAGTTATGGACTAGCGGGGGGGCAATACTACAATGAGCAGTTCTTC	CASSYGLAGGQYYNEQFF
.	TRBV5-4	.	TRBJ1-4	TGTGCCAGCAGCTGGCAAGGGAACGAAAAACTGTTTTTT	CASSWQGNEKLFF
.	TRBV29-1	.	TRBJ1-1	TGCAGCGTTGACGGTAACACTGAAGCTTTCTTT	CSVDGNTEAFF
.	TRBV7-6	.	TRBJ2-5	TGTGCCAGCAGCTTGGGGTACCCAGGGACCCAGTACTTC	CASSLGYPGTQYF
.	TRBV6-1	once	TRBJ1-6	TGTGCCAGCAGTGAACCCTTCGGTCTAGGGTCACCCCTCCACTTT	CASSEPFGLGSPLHF
TRBD2	TRBV4-1	.	TRBJ2-7	TGCGCCAGCAGCCAGGTGGGACTAGCTGAAAACGAGCAGTACTTC	CASSQVGLAENEQYF
.	TRBV13	.	TRBJ2-3	TGTGCCAGCATAGAGTCGTGGTGGGTTAGCACAGATACGCAGTATTTT	CASIESWWVSTDTQYF
TRBD1	TRBV2	.	TRBJ1-1	TGTGCCAGCAGTGAAGGCCAGGGGGGTAACACTGAAGCTTTCTTT	CASSEGQGGNTEAFF
.	TRBV19	.	TRBJ1-5	TGTGCCAGCCAAACAGGCCGCTTTAGCACGAACCCCGATCAGCCCCAGCATTTT	CASQTGRFSTNPDQPQHF
TRBD2	TRBV10-1	.	TRBJ2-2	TGCGCCAGCAGCGGACTAGCGGGGTCCGGGGAGCTGTTTTTT	CASSGLAGSGELFF
TRBD1	TRBV7-9	.	TRBJ1-1	TGTGCCAGCAGCTTGGGACAGGTCGGTGAAGCTTTCTTT	CASSLGQVGEAFF
TRBD1	TRBV11-2	.	TRBJ2-2	TGTGCCAGCAGCCTACGACAGGGTACGAACACCGGGGAGCTGTTTTTT	CASSLRQGTNTGELFF
TRBD2	TRBV13	.	TRBJ2-3	TGTGCCAGCAGCTTCAAAACGGGAGGGGCAGATACGCAGTATTTT	CASSFKTGGADTQYF
.	TRBV19	.	TRBJ1-4	TGTGCCAGTAGCAAGGCGAGTTCTAGTGAAAAACTGTTTTTT	CASSKASSSEKLFF
TRBD2	TRBV4-1	.	TRBJ2-1	TGCGCCAGCAGCCAAGCACTAGCGGGGCGATACAATGAGCAGTTCTTC	CASSQALAGRYNEQFF
.	TRBV27	.	TRBJ2-3	TGTGCCAGCAGTTTAATAGGGCAGACCGCCCTTTCAGATACGCAGTATTTT	CASSLIGQTALSDTQYF
.	TRBV19	.	TRBJ2-7	TGTGCCAGTAGTACCGGGGCCTTTCCGGGGCAGTACTTC	CASSTGAFPGQYF
.	TRBV6-6	.	TRBJ1-1	TGTGCCAGCATTCACTCGGGGAGGGCCACTGAAGCTTTCTTT	CASIHSGRATEAFF
.	TRBV7-9	few	TRBJ1-6	TGTGCCAGCCGACAATACCAAAATAATTCACCCCTCCACTTT	CASRQYQNNSPLHF
.	TRBV6-5	few	TRBJ1-1	TGTGCCAGCAGTCAGGTCTACACTGAAGCTTTCTTT	CASSQVYTEAFF
.	TRBV5-1	.	TRBJ1-2	TGCGCCAGCAGCTTGGACGGCAGGGAGGAAGGCTACACCTTC	CASSLDGREEGYTF
TRBD1	TRBV5-1	.	TRBJ2-5	TGCGCCAGCAGCCGGACAGGGGGTGAAGAGACCCAGTACTTC	CASSRTGGEETQYF
.	TRBV11-2	once	TRBJ1-2	TGTGCCAGCAGCTTAGATACCGGCAGGGCTTATGGCTACACCTTC	CASSLDTGRAYGYTF
TRBD1	TRBV6-5	.	TRBJ1-5	TGTGCCAGCAGGCTGGGACAGGGGGCAAATCAGCCCCAGCATTTT	CASRLGQGANQPQHF
.	TRBV10-3	few	TRBJ1-5	TGTGCCATCAGTGACCCGGACGGTGGCGGATCTAATCAGCCCCAGCATTTT	CAISDPDGGGSNQPQHF
TRBD1	TRBV7-9	.	TRBJ1-1	TGTGCCAGCAGCCTGGACAGGGGAGGCACTGAAGCTTTCTTT	CASSLDRGGTEAFF
TRBD2	TRBV5-6	.	TRBJ2-7	TGTGCCAGCAGCTTGAGCCTAGCGGGGGTCTACGAGCAGTACTTC	CASSLSLAGVYEQYF
.	TRBV5-5	.	TRBJ2-6	TGTGCCAGCAGCTTGGGGGCTGGGGCCAACGTCCTGACTTTC	CASSLGAGANVLTF
.	TRBV18	.	TRBJ2-1	TGTGCCAGCTCTCCTTCCGGGGGTTACAATGAGCAGTTCTTC	CASSPSGGYNEQFF